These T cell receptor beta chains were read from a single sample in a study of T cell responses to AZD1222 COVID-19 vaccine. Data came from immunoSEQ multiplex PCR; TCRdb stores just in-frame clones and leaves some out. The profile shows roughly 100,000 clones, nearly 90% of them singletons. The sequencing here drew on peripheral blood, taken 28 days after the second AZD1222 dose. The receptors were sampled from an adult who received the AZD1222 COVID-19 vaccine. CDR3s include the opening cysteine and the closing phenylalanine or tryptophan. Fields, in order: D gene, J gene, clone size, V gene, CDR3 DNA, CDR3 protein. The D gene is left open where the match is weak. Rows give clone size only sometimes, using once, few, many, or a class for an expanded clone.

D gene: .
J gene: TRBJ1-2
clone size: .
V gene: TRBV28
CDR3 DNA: TGTGCCAGCAGTTTCCCAGGGGTTAACTATGGCTACACCTTC
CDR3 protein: CASSFPGVNYGYTF

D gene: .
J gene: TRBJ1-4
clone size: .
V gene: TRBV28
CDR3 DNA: TGTGCCAGCAGCCCGGACAGTAATGAAAAACTGTTTTTT
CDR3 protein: CASSPDSNEKLFF

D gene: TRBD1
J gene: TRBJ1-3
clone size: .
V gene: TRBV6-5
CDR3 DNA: TGTGCCAGCAGTTACTCCCGACAGGGACCTGGAAACACCATATATTTT
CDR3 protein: CASSYSRQGPGNTIYF

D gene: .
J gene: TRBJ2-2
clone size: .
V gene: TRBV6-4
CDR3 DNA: TGTGCCAGCAGTGACGGCGAGGGAGGGAACACCGGGGAGCTGTTTTTT
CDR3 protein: CASSDGEGGNTGELFF

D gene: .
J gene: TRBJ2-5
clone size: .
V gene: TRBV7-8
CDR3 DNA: TGTGCCAGCAGCTTAACGACAGGCCAAGAGACCCAGTACTTC
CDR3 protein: CASSLTTGQETQYF

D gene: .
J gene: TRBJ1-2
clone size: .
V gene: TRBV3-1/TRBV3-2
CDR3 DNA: TGTGCCAGCAGCCTTTCCGGGGGACGACCCTGGGACTATGGCTACACCTTC
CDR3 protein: CASSLSGGRPWDYGYTF

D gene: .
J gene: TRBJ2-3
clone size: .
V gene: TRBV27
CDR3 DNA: TGTGCCAGCAGTTTCCTCAGCACAGATACGCAGTATTTT
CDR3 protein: CASSFLSTDTQYF

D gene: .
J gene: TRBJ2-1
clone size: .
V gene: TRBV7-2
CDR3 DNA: TGTGCCAGCAGCTTAGCCGGACTGGCCAATGAGCAGTTCTTC
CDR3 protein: CASSLAGLANEQFF

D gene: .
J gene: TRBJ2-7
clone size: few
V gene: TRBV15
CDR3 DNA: TGTGCCACCAGCAGAGATCGAGGGTCCGTGGGGGAGCAGTACTTC
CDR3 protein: CATSRDRGSVGEQYF

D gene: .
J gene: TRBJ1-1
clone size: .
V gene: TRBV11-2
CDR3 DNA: TGTGCCAGCAGCTCATACCAGCCTGAAGCTTTCTTT
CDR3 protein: CASSSYQPEAFF

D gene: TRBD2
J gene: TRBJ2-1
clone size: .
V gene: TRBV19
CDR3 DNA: TGTGCCAGTAGTCGGACTAGCGGGAGCTCTTACAATGAGCAGTTCTTC
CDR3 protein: CASSRTSGSSYNEQFF

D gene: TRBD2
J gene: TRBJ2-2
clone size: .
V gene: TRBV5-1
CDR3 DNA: TGCGCCAGCAGCACGGGACTAGCGGGAGGACTGAACACCGGGGAGCTGTTTTTT
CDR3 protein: CASSTGLAGGLNTGELFF

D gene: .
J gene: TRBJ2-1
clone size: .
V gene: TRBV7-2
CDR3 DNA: TGTGCCAGCAGCTTAAGGGCCAATGAGCAGTTCTTC
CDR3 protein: CASSLRANEQFF

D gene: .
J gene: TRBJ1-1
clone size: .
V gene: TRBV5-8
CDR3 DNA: TGTGCCAGCAGCTTGGGGACCGGGGTTGAAGCTTTCTTT
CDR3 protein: CASSLGTGVEAFF

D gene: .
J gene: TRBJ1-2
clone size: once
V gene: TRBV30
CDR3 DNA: TGTGCCTGGAGGGGCAGGGCAGCTAACTATGGCTACACCTTC
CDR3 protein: CAWRGRAANYGYTF

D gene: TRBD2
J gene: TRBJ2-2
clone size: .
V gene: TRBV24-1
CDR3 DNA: TGTGCCACCAGTTCCGCGGGAGGGTTCACCGGGGAGCTGTTTTTT
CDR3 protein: CATSSAGGFTGELFF